The 2 T cell receptor beta chains below come from one sample, sequenced in a study of blood T cell repertoires in COVID-19. The data were produced by immunoSEQ multiplex PCR, yet TCRdb's version contains in-frame clones alone and is incomplete. The profile covers 350,000 to 500,000 clones, with about 88% appearing a single time and about 1.5% taken by the ten largest. The sample comprised PBMCs or T cells enriched from blood (not recorded which). The receptors here all came from a woman between 18 and 30 years old who had been exposed to COVID-19.

In this sample, this clone turned up once. The genes are TRBV6-5 and TRBJ2-6; D is unclear. The CDR3 runs to 15 residues. Germline assignment: CDR1 MNHEY and CDR2 SVGAGI. The V end was cut by 2 bases, the J end by 0 bases, with 5 bases between. The CDR3 sequence: CASSYLTSGANVLTF. The CDR3, as DNA: TGTGCCAGCAGTTACCTAACCTCTGGGGCCAACGTCCTGACTTTC.

This sequence joins TRBV7-8 and TRBJ1-1, with D unresolved. Trimming removed 2 bases at V and 11 bases at J, with 15 bases between. CDR1 and CDR2 (germline): SGHVS, FQNEAQ. This CDR3 is 13 amino acids long. CDR3 region: CASSLHKGGGAFF. The CDR3 bases are TGTGCCAGCAGCTTACATAAGGGCGGCGGGGCTTTCTTT.